These T cell receptor beta chains were read from a single sample in a study of regulatory T cells in long-lasting Graves disease. TCRdb processed the multiplex PCR reads anew with MiXCR; each CDR3 protein has one entry. This sample has hundreds of thousands of distinct CDR3 sequences, with less than 20% found just once. These data were also reused for a study on T cells in Graves' hyperthyroidism and ophthalmopathy.

The specimen comprised peripheral blood mononuclear cells (PBMCs), sampled at new diagnosis, from a patient treated with antithyroid drugs. Source of these receptors: a woman in her 30s with Graves disease. Both conserved end residues are part of each CDR3. A D gene is named only where the DNA matches it firmly. Expanded clones are given a class, and other clones once, few, many or no size at all.

clone size,J gene,V gene,D gene,CDR3 protein,CDR3 DNA
few,TRBJ2-5,TRBV6-9,TRBD2,CASSYSLGRVWQETQYF,TGTGCCAGCAGTTACTCTCTCGGGAGGGTGTGGCAAGAGACCCAGTACTTC
.,TRBJ2-1,TRBV3-1,TRBD2,CASSQEWGREGPNEQFF,TGTGCCAGCAGCCAAGAATGGGGGCGGGAGGGCCCGAATGAGCAGTTCTTC
many,TRBJ2-1,TRBV9,.,CASSPSTGTNEQFF,TGTGCCAGCAGCCCTTCGACTGGAACCAATGAGCAGTTCTTC
many,TRBJ1-1,TRBV28,.,CASRQVGFEAFF,TGTGCCAGCAGGCAAGTCGGGTTTGAAGCTTTCTTT
.,TRBJ1-4,TRBV30,.,CAWSEWSLNEKLFF,TGTGCCTGGAGTGAGTGGTCCCTTAATGAAAAACTGTTTTTT
many,TRBJ1-1,TRBV27,.,CASSPPPGYTEAFF,TGTGCCAGCAGTCCCCCCCCGGGGTACACTGAAGCTTTCTTT
.,TRBJ1-2,TRBV5-1,TRBD1,CASSPGTVGSGYTF,TGCGCCAGCAGCCCAGGGACAGTCGGAAGTGGCTACACCTTC
many,TRBJ2-1,TRBV6-2/TRBV6-3,TRBD2,CASGLGSSGIMGYIREQFF,TGTGCCAGCGGGCTAGGGTCTAGCGGGATAATGGGGTATATTCGTGAGCAGTTCTTC
.,TRBJ2-3,TRBV19,.,CASSIVGGNTQYF,TGTGCCAGTAGTATCGTGGGCGGGAATACGCAGTATTTT
few,TRBJ2-7,TRBV7-8,.,CASTSDFSYEQYF,TGTGCCAGCACTTCGGACTTCTCCTACGAGCAGTACTTC